This T cell receptor beta chain was captured in a study of neurological immune-mediated disorders. In TCRdb, the 5' RACE reads were re-called with MiXCR into one record per CDR3 protein. This sample has about 38,000 distinct CDR3 sequences, with 11% found just once. The CDR3 contains 13 residues. V shed 8 bases and J 11 bases; nucleotides not matched to a gene: 9. CDR1 is MNHNS and CDR2 is SASEGT in the germline V gene. This clonotype showed up many times. The chain uses TRBV6-1 and TRBJ1-6, with 7 bases lining up with TRBD1. This clonotype was sampled from a woman in her 30s with HTLV-1-associated myelopathy (HAM/TSP). Sequences were obtained from CD4+ T cells from blood. Written as DNA, the CDR3 is TGTGCCAGCGGTAGAAACAGGGGCCCACCCCTCCACTTT. Translated: CASGRNRGPPLHF.